These 13 T cell receptor beta chains share one sample of origin, sequenced in a study of T cell clonality in common variable immunodeficiency. The protocol was immunoSEQ multiplex PCR, while the TCRdb copy is restricted to in-frame clones and leaves out a portion. Sampling found around 45,000 clones, none seen once. The sequenced material came from peripheral blood mononuclear cells. The origin of the receptors is a person aged 18 to 75 in good health.

This clone was detected many times. Sequencing ends 3 residues short of the CDR3 end; the germline J gene provides the rest. The V and J genes are TRBV7-9 and TRBJ2-1; 7 bases map to TRBD1. Trimming cost V 5 bases and J 4 bases; bases outside gene matches: 8. Per the germline V gene, CDR1 is SEHNR and CDR2 is FQNEAQ (reference sequence). This CDR3 spans 15 amino acids. CDR3 sequence: CASSLIPGQYNEQFF. CDR3 bases read: TGTGCCAGCAGCCTCATACCGGGACAGTACAATGAG.

This clone was counted at least ten times. The CDR3 end is not reached by the read, which stops 3 residues before it; the germline J gene fills it in. This chain connects TRBV7-6 to TRBJ2-1; D is uncertain. The CDR3 is made up of 13 amino acids. Per germline, CDR1 SGHVS and CDR2 FNYEAQ. Between the trimmed V and J ends, which lost 1 base and 4 bases, there was a span of 5 bases. CDR3 in amino acids: CASSLDQYNEQFF. The sequenced part of the CDR3 DNA is TGTGCCAGCAGCTTAGATCAATACAATGAG. Variable domain in full (rest from reference TRBV7-6 and TRBJ2-1): GAGVSQSPRYKVTKRGQDVALRCDPISGHVSLYWYRQALGQGPEFLTYFNYEAQQDKSGLPNDRFSAERPEGSISTLTIQRTEQRDSAMYRCASSLDQYNEQFFGPGTRLTVL.

At least ten counts were recorded for this clone. The DNA read from the CDR3 is TGTGCCAGCAGTTTATATTGGACAGAAGAAGCCGGGGAG. Translated, it gives CASSLYWTEEAGE. The entire CDR3 is CASSLYWTEEAGELFF. V usage is TRBV28 and J usage is TRBJ2-2, with a possible D match to TRBD1 (6 bases). The read ends 3 residues shy of where the CDR3 ends; the end is completed using the germline J gene. CDR3 length equals 16 residues. V was trimmed by 1 base and J by 6 bases, leaving 15 bases between them. The germline gives CDR1 MDHEN, CDR2 SYDVKM.

This clone was detected many times. The CDR3 end is not reached by the read, which stops 3 residues before it; the germline J gene fills it in. The V call is TRBV6-1, the J call TRBJ2-1; D remains unclear. The CDR3 consists of 17 residues. Trimming removed 1 base from V and 3 bases from J, with 16 bases in between. CDR1 is MNHNS, CDR2 SASEGT, per germline. The DNA read from the CDR3 is TGTGCCAGCAGTGAAGACGATGTCCTAACTGACTACAATGAG. This encodes CASSEDDVLTDYNE. The CDR3 in its entirety is CASSEDDVLTDYNEQFF.

This clone was seen at least ten times. The missing CDR3 end, 3 residues past where the read stops, is filled in from the germline J gene. The J gene is TRBJ2-2, the V gene TRBV4-1, with D possibly matching TRBD1 (6 bases). This CDR3 region has 17 residues. V lost 0 bases, J lost 4 bases, and 15 bases lay in between. Germline CDR1 and CDR2: MGHRA and YSYEKL. Partial CDR3 DNA: TGCGCCAGCAGCCAAGATTCGTGGGGGCCAGTCACCGGGGAG. Translating gives CASSQDSWGPVTGE. The CDR3 as a whole reads CASSQDSWGPVTGELFF.

This clone was seen ten or more times. With the read ending 3 residues before the CDR3 end, the germline J gene is used to fill in that end. The J gene is TRBJ2-1, the V gene TRBV6-2 or TRBV6-3; tentative D call: TRBD1 (6 bases). The V end lost 7 bases, the J end lost 6 bases, and 25 bases lay between the germline ends. There are 17 residues in the CDR3. Germline CDR1 reads MNHEY; CDR2 reads SVGEGT. The CDR3 bases that were read are TGTGCCAGCAATAAGGGACCCAGGGGATCAGTAGGCAATGAG. This translates into CASNKGPRGSVGNE. The CDR3, in full, reads CASNKGPRGSVGNEQFF.

This clone was recorded many times. The read terminates 3 residues before the CDR3 end, so the remaining end is supplied by the germline J gene. The rearrangement joins TRBV7-3 to TRBJ2-5; 7 bases align to TRBD2. This CDR3 region has 13 residues. The V and J ends lost 2 bases and 4 bases, in that order; junction bases with no gene match: 1. Germline CDR1 reads SGHTA; CDR2 reads FQGTGA. The covered CDR3 bases are TGTGCCAGCAGCTTAGGCGGGGGAGAGACC. It specifies CASSLGGGET. The complete CDR3 protein is CASSLGGGETQYF. Looking up the rest from reference TRBV7-3 and TRBJ2-5 gives the full variable domain: GAGVSQTPSNKVTEKGKYVELRCDPISGHTALYWYRQSLGQGPEFLIYFQGTGAADDSGLPNDRFFAVRPEGSVSTLKIQRTERGDSAVYLCASSLGGGETQYFGPGTRLLVL.

This clone occurred many times. The read is 3 residues too short to cover the CDR3 end, so that end is filled in from the germline J gene. V gene TRBV18 combines with J gene TRBJ1-2, with D perhaps matching TRBD1 (5 bases). The CDR3 has 12 residues. V dropped 6 bases and J dropped 6 bases, with 11 bases sitting between them. Germline values: CDR1 KGHSH, CDR2 LQKENI. Here the CDR3 reads CASSPDSDGYTF. CDR3 DNA, as far as it was read: TGTGCCAGCTCGCCTGACAGCGATGGC.

This clone was recorded at least ten times. From the germline J gene comes the end of the CDR3, since the read stops 3 residues before it. The V and J genes are TRBV20-1 and TRBJ1-5; perhaps TRBD1 as D (6 bases). Germline CDR1 and CDR2: DFQATT and SNEGSKA (reference sequence). V lost 0 bases, J lost 3 bases, and 24 bases lay in between. This CDR3 has 19 amino acids. The CDR3: CSAREVRVWGRNPNQPQHF. Partial CDR3 DNA: TGCAGTGCTAGAGAAGTTCGTGTTTGGGGGCGCAACCCCAATCAGCCC.

The CDR3 protein is CASSPGQGPYGQYF. CDR3 DNA (partial): TGTGCCAGCAGCCCCGGACAGGGCCCCTATGGT. The chain carries TRBV7-9 and TRBJ2-4, with 8 bases fitting TRBD1. The observed sequence ends 3 residues before the CDR3 terminus, with the missing tail filled in from the germline J gene. Germline values: CDR1 SEHNR, CDR2 FQNEAQ (reference sequence). CDR3 length: 14 residues.

This clone occurred many times. The missing CDR3 end, 3 residues past where the read stops, is filled in from the germline J gene. V usage is TRBV5-1 and J usage is TRBJ1-4; D not resolved. CDR1 and CDR2 (germline): SGHRS, YFSETQ. The length of the CDR3 is 14 residues. V was trimmed by 5 bases and J by 0 bases, leaving 8 bases between them. The CDR3: CASRSQTTNEKLFF. Partial CDR3 DNA: TGCGCCAGCAGGTCGCAGACAACTAATGAAAAA.

This clone was seen ten or more times. The missing CDR3 end, 3 residues past where the read stops, is filled in from the germline J gene. This chain joins TRBV20-1 and TRBJ2-1; 12 positions agree with TRBD2. The CDR3 is made up of 16 amino acids. J lost 4 bases, V lost 1 base, and 5 bases had no gene match. Germline V gene sequence: CDR1 DFQATT, CDR2 SNEGSKA (reference sequence). This chain's CDR3 is CSARGPGLAGYNEQFF. CDR3 DNA (partial): TGCAGTGCTAGAGGGCCCGGACTAGCGGGATACAATGAG.

This clone showed up many times. The read is 3 residues too short to cover the CDR3 end, so that end is filled in from the germline J gene. The chain joins TRBV2 to TRBJ2-7; D call uncertain. This CDR3 contains 12 residues. V shed 11 bases and J shed 1 base, with 12 bases lying between them. Germline-derived CDR1 and CDR2 are SNHLY and FYNNEI. The sequenced CDR3 bases are TGTGCCGGCACGGCGGATTCCTACGAG. Encoded protein: CAGTADSYE. The whole CDR3 reads CAGTADSYEQYF.